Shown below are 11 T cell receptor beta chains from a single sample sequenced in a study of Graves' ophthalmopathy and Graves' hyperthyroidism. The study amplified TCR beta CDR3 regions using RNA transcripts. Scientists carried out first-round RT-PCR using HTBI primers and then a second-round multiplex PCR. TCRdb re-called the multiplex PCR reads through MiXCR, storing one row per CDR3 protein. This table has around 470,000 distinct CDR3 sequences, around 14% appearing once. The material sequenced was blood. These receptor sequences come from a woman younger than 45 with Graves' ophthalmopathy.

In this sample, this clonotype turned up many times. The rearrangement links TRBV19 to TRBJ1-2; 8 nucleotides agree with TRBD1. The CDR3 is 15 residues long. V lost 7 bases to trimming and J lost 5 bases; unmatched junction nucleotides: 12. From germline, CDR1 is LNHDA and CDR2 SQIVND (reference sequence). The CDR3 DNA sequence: TGTGCCAGTACCACAAGACAGGGGCAAACTTATGGCTACACCTTC. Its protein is CASTTRQGQTYGYTF.

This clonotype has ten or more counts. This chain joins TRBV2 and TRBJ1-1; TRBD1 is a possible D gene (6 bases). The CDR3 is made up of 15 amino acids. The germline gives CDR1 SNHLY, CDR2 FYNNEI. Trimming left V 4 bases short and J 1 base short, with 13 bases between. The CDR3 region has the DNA TGTGCCAGCAGTGTTCAACAGGGATCGAACACTGAAGCTTTCTTT. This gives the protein CASSVQQGSNTEAFF. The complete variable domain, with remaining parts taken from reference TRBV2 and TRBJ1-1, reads EPEVTQTPSHQVTQMGQEVILRCVPISNHLYFYWYRQILGQKVEFLVSFYNNEISEKSEIFDDQFSVERPDGSNFTLKIRSTKLEDSAMYFCASSVQQGSNTEAFFGQGTRLTVV.

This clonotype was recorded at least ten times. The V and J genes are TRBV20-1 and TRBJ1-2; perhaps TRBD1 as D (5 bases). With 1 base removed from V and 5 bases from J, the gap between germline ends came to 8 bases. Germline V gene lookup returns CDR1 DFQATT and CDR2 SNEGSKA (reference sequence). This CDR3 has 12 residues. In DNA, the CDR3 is TGCAGTGCTAGAGTGGAGGGGTATGGCTACACCTTC. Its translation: CSARVEGYGYTF.

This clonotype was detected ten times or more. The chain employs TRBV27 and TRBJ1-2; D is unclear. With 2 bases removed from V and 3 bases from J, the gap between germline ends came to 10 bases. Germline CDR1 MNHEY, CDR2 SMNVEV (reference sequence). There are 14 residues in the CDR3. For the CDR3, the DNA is TGTGCCAGCAGTTTAAACCCAGCCTACTATGGCTACACCTTC. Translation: CASSLNPAYYGYTF.

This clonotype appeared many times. The CDR3 here is CAWSVTSYEQYF. The CDR3 DNA is TGTGCCTGGAGTGTGACGTCCTACGAGCAGTACTTC. This chain connects TRBV30 to TRBJ2-7; D call uncertain. Germline-derived CDR1 and CDR2 are GTSNPN and SVGIG (reference sequence). V was clipped by 0 bases and J by 1 base, with 4 bases between them. CDR3 length: 12 amino acids.

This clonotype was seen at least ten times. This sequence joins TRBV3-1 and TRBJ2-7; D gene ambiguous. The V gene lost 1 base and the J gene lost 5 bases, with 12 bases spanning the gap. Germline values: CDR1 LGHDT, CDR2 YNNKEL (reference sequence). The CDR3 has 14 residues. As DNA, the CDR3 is TGTGCCAGCAGCCAAGCGGCTAGTCCGCACGAGCAGTACTTC. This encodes CASSQAASPHEQYF.

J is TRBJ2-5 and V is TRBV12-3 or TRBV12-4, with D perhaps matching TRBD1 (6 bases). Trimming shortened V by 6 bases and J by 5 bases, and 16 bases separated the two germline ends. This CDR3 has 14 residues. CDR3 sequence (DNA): TGTGCCAGCAGCCAAGTGGTTCAGGGGGAGACCCAGTACTTC. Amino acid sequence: CASSQVVQGETQYF.

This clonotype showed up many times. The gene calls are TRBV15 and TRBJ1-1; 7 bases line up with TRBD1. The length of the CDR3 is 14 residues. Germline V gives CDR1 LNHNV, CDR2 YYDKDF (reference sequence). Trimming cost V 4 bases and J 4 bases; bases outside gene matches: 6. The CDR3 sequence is CATSKTGWVTEAFF. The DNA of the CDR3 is TGTGCCACCAGCAAGACAGGGTGGGTCACTGAAGCTTTCTTT.

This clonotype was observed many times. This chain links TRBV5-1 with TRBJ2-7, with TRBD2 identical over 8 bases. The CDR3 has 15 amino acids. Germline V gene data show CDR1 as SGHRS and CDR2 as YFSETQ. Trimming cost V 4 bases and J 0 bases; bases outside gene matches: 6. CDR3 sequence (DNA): TGCGCCAGCAGCCCCGGGGGGACTAGCTCCTACGAGCAGTACTTC. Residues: CASSPGGTSSYEQYF.

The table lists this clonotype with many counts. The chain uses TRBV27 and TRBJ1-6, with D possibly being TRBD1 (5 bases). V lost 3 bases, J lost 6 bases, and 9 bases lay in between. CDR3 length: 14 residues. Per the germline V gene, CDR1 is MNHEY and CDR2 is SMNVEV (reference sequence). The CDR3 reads CASSFYGGNSPLHF. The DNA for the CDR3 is TGTGCCAGCAGTTTCTATGGGGGTAATTCACCCCTCCACTTT.

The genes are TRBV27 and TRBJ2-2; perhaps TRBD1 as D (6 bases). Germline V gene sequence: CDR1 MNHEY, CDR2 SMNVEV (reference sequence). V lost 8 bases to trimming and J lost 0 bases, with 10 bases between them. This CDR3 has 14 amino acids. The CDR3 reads CASREGANTGELFF. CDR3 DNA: TGTGCCAGCCGCGAGGGGGCGAACACCGGGGAGCTGTTTTTT.